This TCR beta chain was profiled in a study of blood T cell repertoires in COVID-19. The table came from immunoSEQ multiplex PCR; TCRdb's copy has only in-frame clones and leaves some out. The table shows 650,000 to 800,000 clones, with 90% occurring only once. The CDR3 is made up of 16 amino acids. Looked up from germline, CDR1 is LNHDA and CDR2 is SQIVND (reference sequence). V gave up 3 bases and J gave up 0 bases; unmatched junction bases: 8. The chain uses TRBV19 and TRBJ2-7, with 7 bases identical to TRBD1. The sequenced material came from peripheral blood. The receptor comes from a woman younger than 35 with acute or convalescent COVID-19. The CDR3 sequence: CASSIGPGTVSYEQYF. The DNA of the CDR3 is TGTGCCAGTAGTATTGGTCCCGGGACAGTCTCCTACGAGCAGTACTTC.